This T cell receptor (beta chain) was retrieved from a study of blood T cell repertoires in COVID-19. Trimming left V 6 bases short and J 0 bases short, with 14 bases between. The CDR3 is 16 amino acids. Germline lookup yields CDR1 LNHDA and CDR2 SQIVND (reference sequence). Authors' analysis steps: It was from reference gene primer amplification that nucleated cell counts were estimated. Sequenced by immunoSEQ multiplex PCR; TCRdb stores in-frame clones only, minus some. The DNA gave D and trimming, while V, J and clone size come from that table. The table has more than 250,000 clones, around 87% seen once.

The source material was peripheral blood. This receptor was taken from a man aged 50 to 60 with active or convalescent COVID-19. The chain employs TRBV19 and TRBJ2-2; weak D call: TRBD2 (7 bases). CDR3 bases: TGTGCCAGTAGGCGGGGGCAGTACGCGAACACCGGGGAGCTGTTTTTT. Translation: CASRRGQYANTGELFF.